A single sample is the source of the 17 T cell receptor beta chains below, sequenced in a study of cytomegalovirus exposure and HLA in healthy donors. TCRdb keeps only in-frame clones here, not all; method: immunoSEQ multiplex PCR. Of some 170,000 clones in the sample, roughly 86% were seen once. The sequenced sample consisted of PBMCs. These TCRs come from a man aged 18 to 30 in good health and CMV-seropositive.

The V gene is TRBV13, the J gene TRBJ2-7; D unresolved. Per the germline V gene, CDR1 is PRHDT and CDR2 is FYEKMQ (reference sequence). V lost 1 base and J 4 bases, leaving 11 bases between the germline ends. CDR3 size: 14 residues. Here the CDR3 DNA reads TGTGCCAGCAGCTTAGAAGGTGGCGGTTACGAGCAGTACTTC. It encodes CASSLEGGGYEQYF.

This chain's CDR3 is CASSLDRGPHTEAFF. The CDR3 DNA is TGTGCCAGCAGCCTGGACAGGGGGCCCCACACTGAAGCTTTCTTT. The rearrangement uses TRBV5-4 and TRBJ1-1, with TRBD1 matching over 11 bases. Per the germline V gene, CDR1 is SGHNT and CDR2 is YYREEE (reference sequence). Losses at the gene ends were 4 bases for V and 3 bases for J; bases not matched to a gene: 5. The CDR3 is 15 amino acids.

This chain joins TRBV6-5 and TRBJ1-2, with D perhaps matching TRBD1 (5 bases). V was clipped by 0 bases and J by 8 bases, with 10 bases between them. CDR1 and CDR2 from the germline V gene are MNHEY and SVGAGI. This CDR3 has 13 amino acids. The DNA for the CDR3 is TGTGCCAGCAGTTACTCTACAGGTCGGGGCTACACCTTC. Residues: CASSYSTGRGYTF.

Here the CDR3 reads CAIGGDGYYEQYF. Here the CDR3 DNA reads TGTGCCATCGGGGGGGACGGTTACTACGAGCAGTACTTC. The rearrangement links TRBV10-3 to TRBJ2-7; the match to TRBD2 covers 7 bases. This CDR3 contains 13 residues. J was trimmed by 3 bases and V by 8 bases; bases with no gene match: 7. In germline, CDR1 is ENHRY, CDR2 SYGVKD.

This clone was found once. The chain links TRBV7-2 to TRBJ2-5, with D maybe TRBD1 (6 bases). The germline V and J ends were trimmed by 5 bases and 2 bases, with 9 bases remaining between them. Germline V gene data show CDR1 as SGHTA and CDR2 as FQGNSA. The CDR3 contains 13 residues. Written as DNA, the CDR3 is TGTGCCAGCAGCCGGGACAAACAAGAGACCCAGTACTTC. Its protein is CASSRDKQETQYF.

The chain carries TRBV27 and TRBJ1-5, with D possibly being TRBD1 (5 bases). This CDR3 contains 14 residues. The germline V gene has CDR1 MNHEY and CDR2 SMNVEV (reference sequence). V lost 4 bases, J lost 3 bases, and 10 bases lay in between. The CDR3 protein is CASSSGHLNQPQHF. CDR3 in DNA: TGTGCCAGCAGTTCAGGGCACCTCAATCAGCCCCAGCATTTT.

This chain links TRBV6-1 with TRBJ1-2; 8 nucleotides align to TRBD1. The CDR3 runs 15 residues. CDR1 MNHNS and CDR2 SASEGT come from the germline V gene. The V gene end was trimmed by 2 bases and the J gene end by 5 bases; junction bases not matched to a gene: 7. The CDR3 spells CASSERDRSRYGYTF. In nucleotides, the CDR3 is TGTGCCAGCAGTGAAAGGGACAGGTCTCGATATGGCTACACCTTC.

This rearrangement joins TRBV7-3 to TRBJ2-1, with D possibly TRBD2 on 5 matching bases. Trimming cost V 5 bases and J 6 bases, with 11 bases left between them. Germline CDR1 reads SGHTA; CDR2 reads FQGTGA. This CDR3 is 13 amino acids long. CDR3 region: CASSPERVNEQFF. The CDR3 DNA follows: TGTGCCAGCAGCCCAGAGAGGGTCAATGAGCAGTTCTTC. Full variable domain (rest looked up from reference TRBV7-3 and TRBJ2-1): GAGVSQTPSNKVTEKGKYVELRCDPISGHTALYWYRQSLGQGPEFLIYFQGTGAADDSGLPNDRFFAVRPEGSVSTLKIQRTERGDSAVYLCASSPERVNEQFFGPGTRLTVL.

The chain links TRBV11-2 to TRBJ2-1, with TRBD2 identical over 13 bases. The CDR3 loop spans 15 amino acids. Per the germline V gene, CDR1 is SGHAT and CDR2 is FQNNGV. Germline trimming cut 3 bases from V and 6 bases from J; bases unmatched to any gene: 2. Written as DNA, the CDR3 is TGTGCCAGCAGCTTCGGACTAGCGGGGGCCAATGAGCAGTTCTTC. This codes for CASSFGLAGANEQFF.

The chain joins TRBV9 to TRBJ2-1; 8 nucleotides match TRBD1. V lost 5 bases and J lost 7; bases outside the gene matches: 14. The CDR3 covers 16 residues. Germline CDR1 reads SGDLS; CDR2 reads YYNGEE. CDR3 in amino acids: CASSGRGPPFTNEQFF. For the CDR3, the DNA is TGTGCCAGCAGTGGCAGGGGGCCCCCTTTCACTAATGAGCAGTTCTTC.

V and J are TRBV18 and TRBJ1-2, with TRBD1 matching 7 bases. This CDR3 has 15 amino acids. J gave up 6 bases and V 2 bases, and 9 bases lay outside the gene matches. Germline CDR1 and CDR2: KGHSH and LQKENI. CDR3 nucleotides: TGTGCCAGCTCACCATTCGGACAGGCAGGGGATGGCTACACCTTC. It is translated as CASSPFGQAGDGYTF.

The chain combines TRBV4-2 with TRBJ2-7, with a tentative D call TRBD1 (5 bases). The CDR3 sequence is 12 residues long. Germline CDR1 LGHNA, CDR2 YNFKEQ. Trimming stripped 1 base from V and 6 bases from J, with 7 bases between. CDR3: CASSQADSEQYF. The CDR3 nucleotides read TGTGCCAGCAGCCAAGCAGACAGCGAGCAGTACTTC.

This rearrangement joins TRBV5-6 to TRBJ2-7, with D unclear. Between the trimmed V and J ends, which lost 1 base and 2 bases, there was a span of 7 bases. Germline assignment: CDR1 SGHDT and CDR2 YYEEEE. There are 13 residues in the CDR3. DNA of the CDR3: TGTGCCAGCAGCTTGTACAGCCCCTACGAGCAGTACTTC. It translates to CASSLYSPYEQYF.

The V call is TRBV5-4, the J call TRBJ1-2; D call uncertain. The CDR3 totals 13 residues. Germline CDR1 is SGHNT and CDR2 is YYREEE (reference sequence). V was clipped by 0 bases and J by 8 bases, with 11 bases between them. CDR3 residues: CASSLDGSRGYTF. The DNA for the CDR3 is TGTGCCAGCAGCTTGGACGGGTCTCGAGGCTACACCTTC.

Here the CDR3 DNA reads TGTGCCAGCAGCTTAGTGTCAGGGTTAAATCAGCCCCAGCATTTT. This gives the protein CASSLVSGLNQPQHF. The rearrangement links TRBV7-2 to TRBJ1-5; weak D call: TRBD1 (5 bases). There are 15 residues in the CDR3. V lost 1 base and J 4 bases, leaving 11 bases between the germline ends. Germline lookup yields CDR1 SGHTA and CDR2 FQGNSA.

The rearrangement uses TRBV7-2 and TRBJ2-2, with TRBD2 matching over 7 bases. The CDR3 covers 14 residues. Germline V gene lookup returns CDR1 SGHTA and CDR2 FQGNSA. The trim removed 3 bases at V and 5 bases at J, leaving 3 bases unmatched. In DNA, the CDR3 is TGTGCCAGCAGCTTCAGCGGGACTACCGGGGAGCTGTTTTTT. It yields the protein CASSFSGTTGELFF.

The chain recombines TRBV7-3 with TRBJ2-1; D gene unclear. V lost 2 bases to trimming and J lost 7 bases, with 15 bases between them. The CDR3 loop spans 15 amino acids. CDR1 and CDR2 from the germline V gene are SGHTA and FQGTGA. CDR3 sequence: CASSLSLTVENEQFF. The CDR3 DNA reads TGTGCCAGCAGCTTATCCCTGACGGTGGAGAATGAGCAGTTCTTC.